The 21 T cell receptor beta chains below all came from one sample that was sequenced in a study of shared clonotypes between healthy human individuals. The table came from immunoSEQ multiplex PCR; TCRdb's copy has only in-frame clones and leaves some out. The data contain roughly 1 million clones, approximately 80% of them singletons. The sample was memory CD4+ T cells from PBMCs. The subset: CD45RA-negative fraction. The receptors shown here come from a man aged 18-30 years in good health. Some clones in this sample may be carry-over from other donors' samples.

The chain's CDR3 is CASSLINSGANVLTF. The CDR3 nucleotides read TGTGCCAGCAGCTTAATAAACTCTGGGGCCAACGTCCTGACTTTC. J is TRBJ2-6 and V is TRBV7-3; D uncertain. V was trimmed by 1 base and J by 0 bases, leaving 4 bases between them. The CDR3 contains 15 residues. Germline V lookup: CDR1 SGHTA, CDR2 FQGTGA.

V and J are TRBV19 and TRBJ1-5; D is unresolved. Trimming removed 7 bases from V and 0 bases from J, with 10 bases in between. The CDR3 runs to 14 residues. Germline V gene sequence: CDR1 LNHDA, CDR2 SQIVND (reference sequence). The CDR3 reads CASTLTASNQPQHF. Here the CDR3 DNA reads TGTGCCAGTACCTTGACGGCTAGCAATCAGCCCCAGCATTTT.

V is TRBV2 and J is TRBJ2-4; TRBD2 aligns across 9 bases. The CDR3 sequence is 14 residues long. Trimming at V came to 9 bases and at J to 1 base, leaving 4 bases not matched to a gene. Germline V gives CDR1 SNHLY, CDR2 FYNNEI. The CDR3 loop reads CASSGRFAKNIQYF. The CDR3 region has the DNA TGTGCCAGTAGCGGGAGATTCGCCAAAAACATTCAGTACTTC.

The chain is built from TRBV18 and TRBJ2-7, with 10 bases fitting TRBD2. Germline V gene data show CDR1 as KGHSH and CDR2 as LQKENI. V gave up 2 bases and J gave up 6 bases; unmatched junction bases: 10. This CDR3 region has 16 residues. The chain's CDR3 is CASSPTAGGPNAEQYF. The CDR3 region has the DNA TGTGCCAGCTCACCAACAGCGGGAGGGCCGAACGCCGAGCAGTACTTC.

This chain joins TRBV6-6 and TRBJ2-7, with 8 bases fitting TRBD2. Germline V gene sequence: CDR1 MNHNY, CDR2 SVGAGI (reference sequence). The trim removed 6 bases at V and 1 base at J, leaving 8 bases unmatched. The CDR3 has 15 amino acids. The CDR3 is CASRGAGGRSYEQYF. The DNA of the CDR3 is TGTGCCAGCAGGGGCGCAGGCGGGAGGTCCTACGAGCAGTACTTC.

The chain carries TRBV6-5 and TRBJ1-2; no definite D call. CDR3 length: 15 residues. CDR1 and CDR2 from the germline V gene are MNHEY and SVGAGI. With 0 bases removed from V and 4 bases from J, the gap between germline ends came to 12 bases. The CDR3 protein is CASSYSGFSSYGYTF. CDR3 in DNA: TGTGCCAGCAGTTACTCGGGGTTTTCCTCCTATGGCTACACCTTC.

V gene TRBV7-9 combines with J gene TRBJ1-1; the D gene is possibly TRBD1 (5 bases). The ends were cut back, 0 bases at V and 11 bases at J, with 13 bases in the middle. Germline CDR1 SEHNR, CDR2 FQNEAQ (reference sequence). The CDR3 has 13 amino acids. CDR3: CASSLAGPQTAFF. CDR3 DNA sequence: TGTGCCAGCAGCTTAGCGGGGCCTCAGACGGCTTTCTTT.

This clone has a handful of counts. The J gene is TRBJ1-3, the V gene TRBV4-1; D is unclear. V dropped 0 bases and J dropped 0 bases, with 12 bases sitting between them. Germline V gives CDR1 MGHRA, CDR2 YSYEKL. The CDR3 runs to 17 residues. The chain's CDR3 is CASSQDTGLSSGNTIYF. DNA for the CDR3: TGCGCCAGCAGCCAAGACACCGGATTGAGCTCTGGAAACACCATATATTTT.

Comments on this clone: The same CDR3 is also encoded by other DNA sequences in this sample. The chain links TRBV18 to TRBJ1-5; unclear D gene. This CDR3 spans 13 amino acids. Germline CDR1 KGHSH, CDR2 LQKENI. V lost 3 bases and J 6 bases, leaving 9 bases between the germline ends. The CDR3 spells CASSPDLGQPQHF. The CDR3 nucleotides are TGTGCCAGCTCACCTGATCTAGGTCAGCCCCAGCATTTT. Full variable domain (outside the CDR3, taken from reference TRBV18 and TRBJ1-5): NAGVMQNPRHLVRRRGQEARLRCSPMKGHSHVYWYRQLPEEGLKFMVYLQKENIIDESGMPKERFSAEFPKEGPSILRIQQVVRGDSAAYFCASSPDLGQPQHFGDGTRLSIL.

V is TRBV5-1 and J is TRBJ2-2; D is perhaps TRBD2 (6 bases). Trimming cost V 3 bases and J 4 bases, with 16 bases left between them. Germline V gene data show CDR1 as SGHRS and CDR2 as YFSETQ. The CDR3 runs 16 residues. CDR3 region: CASSSEGEGPTGELFF. The CDR3 DNA sequence: TGCGCCAGCAGCTCGGAGGGAGAGGGCCCCACCGGGGAGCTGTTTTTT.

J is TRBJ1-5 and V is TRBV10-3; D may be TRBD1 (5 bases). The CDR3 loop spans 17 amino acids. The V and J ends lost 0 bases and 0 bases respectively, with 12 bases between them. Germline assignment: CDR1 ENHRY and CDR2 SYGVKD. The CDR3, as DNA: TGTGCCATCAGTGAGTCGAGGGGAGGAGTTAGCAATCAGCCCCAGCATTTT. Translated: CAISESRGGVSNQPQHF.

This CDR3 is CASSFPGGPGNEQFF. CDR3 DNA sequence: TGTGCCAGCAGCTTCCCGGGAGGGCCTGGCAATGAGCAGTTCTTC. This chain uses TRBV7-2 with TRBJ2-1, with 8 bases aligning to TRBD2. V shed 3 bases and J 6 bases; nucleotides not matched to a gene: 7. CDR1 and CDR2 (germline): SGHTA, FQGNSA. This CDR3 is built from 15 residues. Complete variable domain (other parts from reference TRBV7-2 and TRBJ2-1): GAGVSQSPSNKVTEKGKDVELRCDPISGHTALYWYRQSLGQGLEFLIYFQGNSAPDKSGLPSDRFSAERTGGSVSTLTIQRTQQEDSAVYLCASSFPGGPGNEQFFGPGTRLTVL.

The V and J genes are TRBV11-3 and TRBJ1-1; D remains unclear. V lost 1 base, J lost 1 base, and 4 bases lay in between. CDR1 is SGHNT and CDR2 is YENEEA in the germline V gene. CDR3 length equals 13 residues. The chain's CDR3 is CASSLVENTEAFF. The CDR3 DNA follows: TGTGCCAGCAGCTTAGTTGAGAACACTGAAGCTTTCTTT.

The rearrangement uses TRBV5-8 and TRBJ1-1; perhaps TRBD1 as D (6 bases). The CDR3 has 13 residues. V shed 4 bases and J shed 9 bases, with 16 bases lying between them. Germline lookup yields CDR1 SGHTS and CDR2 YDEGEE. The CDR3: CASSLERQAKAFF. Written as DNA, the CDR3 is TGTGCCAGCAGCCTGGAACGACAGGCGAAAGCTTTCTTT.

The chain joins TRBV2 to TRBJ1-2; a possible D gene is TRBD1 (6 bases). Germline V gives CDR1 SNHLY, CDR2 FYNNEI. Trimming pared 4 bases from V and 2 bases from J, leaving 11 bases between. The CDR3 sequence is 14 residues long. The CDR3 here is CASSATGPNYGYTF. As DNA, the CDR3 is TGTGCCAGCAGTGCTACAGGGCCGAACTATGGCTACACCTTC.

The genes are TRBV28 and TRBJ2-1, with 13 bases identical to TRBD2. The CDR3 runs to 15 residues. V lost 5 bases to trimming and J lost 4 bases; unmatched junction nucleotides: 2. Germline values: CDR1 MDHEN, CDR2 SYDVKM. The CDR3 region has the DNA TGTGCCAGCAGTGGACTAGCGGGAGCGTACAATGAGCAGTTCTTC. This translates into CASSGLAGAYNEQFF.

The chain couples TRBV5-1 to TRBJ1-1; D unresolved. Germline CDR1 is SGHRS and CDR2 is YFSETQ. CDR3 size: 16 residues. The germline V and J ends were trimmed by 2 bases and 5 bases, with 19 bases remaining between them. CDR3 sequence: CASSLKSILTETEAFF. The CDR3, as DNA: TGCGCCAGCAGCTTAAAATCAATACTGACCGAAACTGAAGCTTTCTTT. Variable domain in full (rest from reference TRBV5-1 and TRBJ1-1): KAGVTQTPRYLIKTRGQQVTLSCSPISGHRSVSWYQQTPGQGLQFLFEYFSETQRNKGNFPGRFSGRQFSNSRSEMNVSTLELGDSALYLCASSLKSILTETEAFFGQGTRLTVV.

The rearrangement joins TRBV5-1 to TRBJ2-7; 9 bases line up with TRBD2. CDR3 length: 16 amino acids. Germline CDR1 reads SGHRS; CDR2 reads YFSETQ. The ends lost 4 bases at V and 3 bases at J; junction bases unmatched: 11. The CDR3 sequence is CASSGKLAGPDYEQYF. CDR3 nucleotides: TGCGCCAGCAGCGGGAAACTAGCGGGCCCCGACTACGAGCAGTACTTC. Together with reference TRBV5-1 and TRBJ2-7, the CDR3 gives the full variable domain: KAGVTQTPRYLIKTRGQQVTLSCSPISGHRSVSWYQQTPGQGLQFLFEYFSETQRNKGNFPGRFSGRQFSNSRSEMNVSTLELGDSALYLCASSGKLAGPDYEQYFGPGTRLTVT.

The chain recombines TRBV7-2 with TRBJ2-5; TRBD1 matches 10 bases. In germline, CDR1 is SGHTA, CDR2 FQGNSA. J gave up 5 bases and V 1 base, and 10 bases lay outside the gene matches. The CDR3 is 17 residues long. DNA of the CDR3: TGTGCCAGCAGCTTAGGCGGGGGGACAGGGGAGCGGGAGACCCAGTACTTC. This translates into CASSLGGGTGERETQYF.

In its sample, this clone was seen once. The genes are TRBV19 and TRBJ2-7; tentatively, D is TRBD2 (5 bases). The CDR3 sequence is 14 residues long. V shed 2 bases and J shed 3 bases, with 11 bases lying between them. Germline CDR1 is LNHDA and CDR2 is SQIVND (reference sequence). CDR3 DNA sequence: TGTGCCAGTAGTATACGGGATGGCGTCTACGAGCAGTACTTC. Translating it yields CASSIRDGVYEQYF.

In its sample, this clone was seen a few times. An end of the junction differs from the germline gene, which may be a read error. The CDR3 here is CASTERRQLTEEAFF. CDR3 nucleotides: TGTGCCAGCACTGAACGGCGGCAGCTGACGGAGGAAGCTTTCTTT. This chain uses TRBV2 with TRBJ1-1, with D uncertain. Looked up from germline, CDR1 is SNHLY and CDR2 is FYNNEI. CDR3 length equals 15 residues.